The 5 T cell receptor gamma chains below all came from one sample that was sequenced in a study of intestinal T cells in coeliac disease. LymphoTrack primers amplified TRG sequences from around 210 ng of biopsy DNA. TCRdb re-processed the multiplex PCR reads via CATT. Of 650 to 750 gamma-chain clones in the sample, roughly 60% are singletons; the top ten hold about 27%. Each case's genomic DNA was extracted from ten roughly 5-µm formalin-fixed paraffin-embedded scrolls. Sequencing input: a duodenal biopsy. The receptors were gathered from a human donor who served as a control with a normal duodenal biopsy, not a healthy volunteer.

Only a few counts were recorded for this clone. This rearrangement joins TRGV2 to TRGJP2. J gave up 7 bases and V 9 bases, and 26 bases lay outside the gene matches. The germline CDR1 and CDR2 sequences are EGSNGY and YDSYNSKV. CDR3 size: 18 residues. The CDR3 is CATPRLASPSVVDWIKTF. The CDR3 DNA is TGTGCCACCCCACGACTGGCCTCTCCCTCAGTAGTTGATTGGATCAAGACGTTT.

The chain joins TRGV2 to TRGJP2. This CDR3 contains 16 residues. Per the germline V gene, CDR1 is EGSNGY and CDR2 is YDSYNSKV. Losses at the gene ends were 8 bases for V and 0 bases for J; bases not matched to a gene: 12. Here the CDR3 reads CATLGRPYSSDWIKTF. In DNA form, the CDR3 reads TGTGCCACCTTGGGACGGCCTTATAGTAGTGATTGGATCAAGACGTTT.

V is TRGV8 and J is TRGJ1 or TRGJ2. CDR3 length equals 15 residues. The trim removed 0 bases at V and 2 bases at J, leaving 7 bases unmatched. Germline V lookup: CDR1 VENAVY, CDR2 YDSYNSRV. CDR3 sequence: CATWDRIGYYYKKLF. CDR3 DNA: TGTGCCACCTGGGATAGGATTGGGTATTATTATAAGAAACTCTTT.

The chain joins TRGV4 to TRGJP1. The CDR3 is 18 residues long. The J segment lost 7 bases and the V segment lost 5 bases, leaving 22 bases of the junction unmatched. Looked up from germline, CDR1 is EGSTGY and CDR2 is YDSYTSSV. CDR3 DNA sequence: TGTGCCACCTGGGGACTGGCCCTTCCTGGGGGCTTTGGTTGGTTCAAGATATTT. It translates to CATWGLALPGGFGWFKIF.

About this clone itself: The limits of the CDR3 on the DNA are not certain, so only TCRdb's listed CDR3 is given. V gene TRGV11 combines with J gene TRGJ1 or TRGJ2. TRGV11 is noted as an ORF with a role that remains uncertain. The CDR3 totals 16 residues, both ends included. CDR3 region: CTTVPAGLGTGYMKLF.